This T cell receptor (beta chain) was sequenced during a study of regulatory T cells in long-lasting Graves disease. HTBI primers from iRepertoire and Arm-PCR of CDR3 regions yielded the TCR beta libraries. TCRdb analysed the multiplex PCR reads with MiXCR anew, one entry per CDR3 protein. The table has 500,000 to 700,000 distinct CDR3 sequences, 16% seen once. Findings and limits, study-wide: Preferential use of TRBV28, TRBJ1-2 and TRBJ2-5 was seen in persistent disease. Analysis covered peripheral blood alone, not thyroid tissue.

Time point meaning: newly diagnosed GD, antithyroid drugs for less than 3 months. Extracted RNA from PBMCs served as the source of the TCR library. This CDR3 has 13 amino acids. Per the germline V gene, CDR1 is LNHDA and CDR2 is SQIVND (reference sequence). V lost 3 bases and J 3 bases, leaving 9 bases between the germline ends. Regarding this clonotype: Its cognate antigen is unknown.

These data are also associated with another study on T cells in Graves' hyperthyroidism and ophthalmopathy. That paper adds: Calling Graves' hyperthyroidism stable meant ophthalmopathy did not progress within 18 months.

This rearrangement joins TRBV19 to TRBJ2-7; D is perhaps TRBD2 (6 bases). The sample consisted of peripheral blood mononuclear cells (PBMCs), taken at new diagnosis, from a patient treated with antithyroid drugs. The TCR sequence derives from a woman aged 25 to 39 with Graves disease. CDR3 region: CASSMGGNYEQYF. The CDR3 bases are TGTGCCAGTAGTATGGGGGGAAACTACGAGCAGTACTTC. The full variable domain, its missing parts supplied by reference TRBV19 and TRBJ2-7, is DGGITQSPKYLFRKEGQNVTLSCEQNLNHDAMYWYRQDPGQGLRLIYYSQIVNDFQKGDIAEGYSVSREKKESFPLTVTSAQKNPTAFYLCASSMGGNYEQYFGPGTRLTVT.